Following are 15 T cell receptor beta chains from one sample sequenced in a study of regulatory T cells in long-lasting Graves disease. Arm-PCR of CDR3 regions and iRepertoire HTBI primers were the basis on which TCR beta libraries were built. TCRdb passed the multiplex PCR reads through MiXCR, listing each CDR3 protein once. The sample consists of hundreds of thousands of distinct CDR3 sequences, roughly 15% of them appearing once. Time point here: newly diagnosed GD, antithyroid drugs for less than 3 months. Extracted PBMC RNA gave rise to the TCR library. These data were also filed under a second study, of T cells in Graves' hyperthyroidism and ophthalmopathy.

Sequencing used peripheral blood mononuclear cells (PBMCs), obtained at new diagnosis, from a patient treated with antithyroid drugs. The receptors stem from a woman aged 25 to 39 with Graves disease.

This clonotype was observed a handful of times. The gene calls are TRBV9 and TRBJ2-1; 14 bases are a match to TRBD2. The J segment lost 8 bases and the V segment lost 4 bases, leaving 11 bases of the junction unmatched. The CDR3 sequence is 17 residues long. Germline CDR1 and CDR2: SGDLS and YYNGEE. In DNA form, the CDR3 reads TGTGCCAGCAGCACCATCTCCGGGACTAGCGGGAGCTATGAGCAGTTCTTC. Residues: CASSTISGTSGSYEQFF.

The rearrangement uses TRBV7-6 and TRBJ2-3; no firm D call. The V gene's germline CDR1 is SGHVS and CDR2 FNYEAQ. V lost 2 bases and J lost 5, with 8 bases in between. The CDR3 runs to 13 residues. CDR3 DNA sequence: TGTGCCAGCAGCTTATCCCCAGGAGATACGCAGTATTTT. This gives the protein CASSLSPGDTQYF.

This clonotype was seen at least ten times. V is TRBV28 and J is TRBJ2-3; TRBD2 matches 9 bases. This CDR3 spans 17 amino acids. Looked up from germline, CDR1 is MDHEN and CDR2 is SYDVKM. Trimming took 7 bases from V and 4 from J; bases not matched to a gene: 15. The CDR3 coding sequence is TGTGCCAGCACCCGAATCTCGGGGCGGGAGGGCCCAGATACGCAGTATTTT. This gives the protein CASTRISGREGPDTQYF.

This clonotype appeared many times. The chain couples TRBV29-1 to TRBJ1-2; D gene ambiguous. Per the germline V gene, CDR1 is SQVTM and CDR2 is ANQGSEA. CDR3 length: 13 residues. V lost 4 bases and J lost 4, with 13 bases in between. The CDR3 region is CSVGAERSYGYTF. As DNA, the CDR3 is TGCAGCGTTGGAGCAGAAAGGTCCTATGGCTACACCTTC. Supplemented by reference TRBV29-1 and TRBJ1-2, the full variable domain reads SAVISQKPSRDICQRGTSLTIQCQVDSQVTMMFWYRQQPGQSLTLIATANQGSEATYESGFVIDKFPISRPNLTFSTLTVSNMSPEDSSIYLCSVGAERSYGYTFGSGTRLTVV.

This clonotype was counted at least ten times. This rearrangement joins TRBV28 to TRBJ1-5, with a weak D call TRBD1 (5 bases). Trimming removed 5 bases from V and 8 bases from J, with 10 bases in between. This CDR3 is built from 12 residues. Germline CDR1 is MDHEN and CDR2 is SYDVKM. The CDR3 is CASSGGLEPQHF. The CDR3 DNA reads TGTGCCAGCAGTGGGGGTTTGGAGCCCCAGCATTTT.

This clonotype was detected many times. The chain couples TRBV30 to TRBJ1-3; D not resolved. The CDR3 contains 11 residues. Deletions cut 5 bases from V and 12 bases from J, with 14 bases between. The germline CDR1 and CDR2 sequences are GTSNPN and SVGIG (reference sequence). CDR3: CAWGTDLRIYF. The CDR3 coding sequence is TGTGCCTGGGGCACAGACCTACGCATATATTTT.

Many counts were recorded for this clonotype. V usage is TRBV7-2 and J usage is TRBJ2-5, with D perhaps TRBD1 (6 bases). The CDR3 consists of 14 residues. Looked up from germline, CDR1 is SGHTA and CDR2 is FQGNSA. The germline V and J ends were trimmed by 1 base and 6 bases, with 12 bases remaining between them. For the CDR3, the DNA is TGTGCCAGCAGCTTAGGTGGGCAGGGGCAGACCCAGTACTTC. Residues: CASSLGGQGQTQYF.

At least ten counts were recorded for this clonotype. The chain links TRBV28 to TRBJ1-1; D is ambiguous. The germline V and J ends were trimmed by 8 bases and 1 base, with 20 bases remaining between them. Germline V gene sequence: CDR1 MDHEN, CDR2 SYDVKM. This CDR3 region has 16 residues. CDR3 protein: CASRVDGEKPNTEAFF. In DNA, the CDR3 is TGTGCCAGCCGGGTCGACGGGGAAAAACCGAACACTGAAGCTTTCTTT.

This clonotype was seen a few times. The chain combines TRBV30 with TRBJ2-1, with 7 bases identical to TRBD1. The length of the CDR3 is 13 residues. Germline V lookup: CDR1 GTSNPN, CDR2 SVGIG (reference sequence). V shed 7 bases, J shed 1 base, and the junction held 4 bases outside the gene matches. CDR3 region: CASDRESYNEQFF. CDR3 nucleotide sequence: TGTGCCTCTGACAGGGAGTCCTACAATGAGCAGTTCTTC.

The V and J genes are TRBV5-1 and TRBJ1-4, with D unresolved. V gave up 4 bases and J gave up 4 bases, with 8 bases separating them. This CDR3 contains 13 residues. From germline, CDR1 is SGHRS and CDR2 YFSETQ. In nucleotides, the CDR3 is TGCGCCAGCAGCCAAGCCCATAATGAAAAACTGTTTTTT. It specifies CASSQAHNEKLFF.

This clonotype was seen at least ten times. V is TRBV19 and J is TRBJ1-5, with D perhaps matching TRBD1 (5 bases). V dropped 7 bases and J dropped 5 bases, with 18 bases sitting between them. Looked up from germline, CDR1 is LNHDA and CDR2 is SQIVND (reference sequence). This CDR3 has 15 residues. Here the CDR3 DNA reads TGTGCCAGTACCACCCTCGGGGGTGGGTATCAGCCCCAGCATTTT. Residues: CASTTLGGGYQPQHF.

This clonotype was observed at least ten times. J is TRBJ2-1 and V is TRBV12-3 or TRBV12-4; 7 nucleotides line up with TRBD2. J gave up 2 bases and V 4 bases, and 8 bases lay outside the gene matches. The CDR3 has 16 amino acids. The CDR3 here is CASSWGGGLPYNEQFF. CDR3 nucleotides: TGTGCCAGCAGTTGGGGGGGGGGACTCCCCTACAATGAGCAGTTCTTC.

As to this clonotype: Being one base from a much bigger clone, this may be a read error. The chain employs TRBV7-8 and TRBJ2-3; TRBD2 matches at 9 bases. CDR1 and CDR2 from the germline V gene are SGHVS and FQNEAQ. The CDR3 spans 17 residues. The CDR3 sequence is CASSLVGLALSIDTQYF. In DNA form, the CDR3 reads TGTGCCAGCAGCTTAGTGGGACTAGCCCTTAGCATAGATACGCAGTATTTT.

This clonotype was observed many times. The chain links TRBV5-1 to TRBJ2-2; D is ambiguous. The V gene lost 7 bases and the J gene lost 4 bases, with 11 bases spanning the gap. CDR1 is SGHRS and CDR2 is YFSETQ in the germline V gene. The CDR3 is 13 amino acids. The CDR3 bases are TGCGCCAGCTATGCCAGCACCACCGGGGAGCTGTTTTTT. It specifies CASYASTTGELFF.

This clonotype was seen once. This chain links TRBV29-1 with TRBJ2-1; TRBD2 might be the D (6 bases). This CDR3 is built from 12 residues. V lost 7 bases and J lost 2, with 9 bases in between. Germline assignment: CDR1 SQVTM and CDR2 ANQGSEA. CDR3 sequence reads: CSGGDPYNEQFF. The CDR3 DNA reads TGCAGCGGGGGGGACCCCTACAATGAGCAGTTCTTC.